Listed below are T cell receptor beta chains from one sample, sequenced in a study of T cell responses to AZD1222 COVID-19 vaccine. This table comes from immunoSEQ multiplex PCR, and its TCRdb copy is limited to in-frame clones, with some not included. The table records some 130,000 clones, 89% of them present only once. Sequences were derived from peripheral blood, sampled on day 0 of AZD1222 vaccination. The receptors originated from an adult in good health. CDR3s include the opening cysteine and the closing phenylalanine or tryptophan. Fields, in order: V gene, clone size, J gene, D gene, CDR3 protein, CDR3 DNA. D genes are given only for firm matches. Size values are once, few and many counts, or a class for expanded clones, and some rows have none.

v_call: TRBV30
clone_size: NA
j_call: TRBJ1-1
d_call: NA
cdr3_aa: CAWSVLPNTEAFF
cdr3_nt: TGTGCCTGGAGTGTACTCCCAAACACTGAAGCTTTCTTT

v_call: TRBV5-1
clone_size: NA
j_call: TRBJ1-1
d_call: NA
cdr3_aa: CASSLDAGASTEAFF
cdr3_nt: TGCGCCAGCAGCTTGGATGCGGGCGCGAGCACTGAAGCTTTCTTT

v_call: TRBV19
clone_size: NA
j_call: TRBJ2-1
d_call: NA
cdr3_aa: CASSWGQGGNEQFF
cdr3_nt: TGTGCCAGTAGTTGGGGGCAGGGGGGGAATGAGCAGTTCTTC

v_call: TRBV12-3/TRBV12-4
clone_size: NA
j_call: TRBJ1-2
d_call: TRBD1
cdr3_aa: CASIRTGDYGYTF
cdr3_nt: TGTGCCAGCATCCGGACAGGAGACTATGGCTACACCTTC

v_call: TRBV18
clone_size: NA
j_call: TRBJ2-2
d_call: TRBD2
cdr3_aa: CASSPTMVLAVSTGELFF
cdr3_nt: TGTGCCAGCTCTCCCACCATGGTCCTAGCGGTTTCCACCGGGGAGCTGTTTTTT

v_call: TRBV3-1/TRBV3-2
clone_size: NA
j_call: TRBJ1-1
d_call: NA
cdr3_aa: CASSQGETEAFF
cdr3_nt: TGTGCCAGCAGCCAAGGAGAAACTGAAGCTTTCTTT

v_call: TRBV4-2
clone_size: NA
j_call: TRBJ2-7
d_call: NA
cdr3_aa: CASSQEDSVSYEQYF
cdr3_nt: TGTGCCAGCAGCCAAGAAGACAGTGTATCCTACGAGCAGTACTTC

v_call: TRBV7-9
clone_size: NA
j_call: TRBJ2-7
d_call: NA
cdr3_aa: CASSAPGATYEQYF
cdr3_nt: TGTGCCAGCAGCGCCCCAGGGGCCACCTACGAGCAGTACTTC

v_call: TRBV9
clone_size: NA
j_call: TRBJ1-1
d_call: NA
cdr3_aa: CASSVGALGLRMTEAFF
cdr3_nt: TGTGCCAGCAGCGTAGGTGCGCTGGGGCTAAGGATGACTGAAGCTTTCTTT

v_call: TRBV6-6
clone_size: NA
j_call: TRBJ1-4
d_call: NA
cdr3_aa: CASSYSTRDQGEKLFF
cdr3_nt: TGTGCCAGCAGTTACTCTACCAGGGACCAGGGTGAAAAACTGTTTTTT

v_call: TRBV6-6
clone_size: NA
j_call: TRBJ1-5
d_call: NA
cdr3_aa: CASSTTGAGDQPQHF
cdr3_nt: TGTGCCAGCAGTACGACCGGGGCAGGGGATCAGCCCCAGCATTTT

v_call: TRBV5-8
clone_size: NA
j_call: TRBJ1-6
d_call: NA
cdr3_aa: CASSLIETLHF
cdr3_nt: TGTGCCAGCAGCTTAATTGAGACTCTCCACTTT

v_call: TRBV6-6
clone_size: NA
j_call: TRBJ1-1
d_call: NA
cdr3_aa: CASNKLGRNTEAFF
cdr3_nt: TGTGCCAGCAACAAACTGGGACGGAACACTGAAGCTTTCTTT

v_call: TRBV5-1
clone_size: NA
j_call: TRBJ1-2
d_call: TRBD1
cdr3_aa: CASTTGEGYGYTF
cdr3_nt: TGCGCCAGCACTACAGGGGAGGGCTATGGCTACACCTTC

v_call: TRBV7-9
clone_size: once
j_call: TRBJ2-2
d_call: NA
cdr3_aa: CASSSASSVGGAPGELFF
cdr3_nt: TGTGCCAGCAGCTCCGCTAGCTCCGTCGGAGGGGCCCCCGGGGAGCTGTTTTTT

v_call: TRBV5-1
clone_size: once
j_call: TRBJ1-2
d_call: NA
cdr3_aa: CASSLDGGYGYTF
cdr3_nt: TGCGCCAGCAGCTTGGACGGGGGATATGGCTACACCTTC

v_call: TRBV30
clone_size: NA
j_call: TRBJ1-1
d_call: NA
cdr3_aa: CAWSIDGEAFF
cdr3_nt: TGTGCCTGGAGCATAGACGGTGAAGCTTTCTTT

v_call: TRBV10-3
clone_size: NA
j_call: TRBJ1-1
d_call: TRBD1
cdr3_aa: CAISGTVDTEAFF
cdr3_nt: TGTGCCATCAGCGGGACAGTAGACACTGAAGCTTTCTTT

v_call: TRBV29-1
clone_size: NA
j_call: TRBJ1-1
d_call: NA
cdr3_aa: CSVEYPASSYRNTEAFF
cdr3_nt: TGCAGCGTTGAGTATCCAGCCAGCTCTTATAGGAACACTGAAGCTTTCTTT

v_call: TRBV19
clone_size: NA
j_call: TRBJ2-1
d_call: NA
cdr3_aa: CASSVRDLAGSEQFF
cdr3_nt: TGTGCCAGTAGTGTCCGGGACCTGGCTGGGAGTGAGCAGTTCTTC

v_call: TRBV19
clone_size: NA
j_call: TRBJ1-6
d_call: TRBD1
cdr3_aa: CASSVDRVSSPLHF
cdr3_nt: TGTGCCAGTAGTGTTGACAGGGTATCTTCACCCCTCCACTTT

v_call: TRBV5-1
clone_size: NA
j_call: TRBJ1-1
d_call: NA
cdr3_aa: CASSPPTGNTEAFF
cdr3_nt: TGCGCCAGCAGCCCCCCGACAGGGAACACTGAAGCTTTCTTT

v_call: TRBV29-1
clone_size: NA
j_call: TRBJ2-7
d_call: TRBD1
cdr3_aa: CSALGQNPYEQYF
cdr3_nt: TGCAGCGCGTTGGGACAGAACCCCTACGAGCAGTACTTC

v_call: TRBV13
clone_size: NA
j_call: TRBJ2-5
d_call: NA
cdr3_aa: CASSFSMIKETQYF
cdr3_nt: TGTGCCAGCAGCTTTAGCATGATAAAAGAGACCCAGTACTTC

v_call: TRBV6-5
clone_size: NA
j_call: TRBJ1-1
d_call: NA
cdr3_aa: CASSYSSDTEAFF
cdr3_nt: TGTGCCAGCAGTTACTCATCGGACACTGAAGCTTTCTTT

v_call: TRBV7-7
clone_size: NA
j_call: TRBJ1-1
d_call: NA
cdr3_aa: CASSLYKGSAEAFF
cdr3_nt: TGTGCCAGCAGCTTATACAAGGGGAGCGCTGAAGCTTTCTTT

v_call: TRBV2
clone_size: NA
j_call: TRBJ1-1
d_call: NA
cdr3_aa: CASIDSVNTEAFF
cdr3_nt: TGTGCCAGCATCGACTCTGTGAACACTGAAGCTTTCTTT

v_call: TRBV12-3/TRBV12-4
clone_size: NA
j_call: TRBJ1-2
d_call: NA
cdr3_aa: CASSLSSYYGYTF
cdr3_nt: TGTGCCAGCAGTTTATCGTCTTACTATGGCTACACCTTC

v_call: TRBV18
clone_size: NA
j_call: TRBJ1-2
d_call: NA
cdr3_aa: CASSLQAADYGYTF
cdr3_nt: TGTGCCAGCTCACTTCAGGCGGCGGACTATGGCTACACCTTC

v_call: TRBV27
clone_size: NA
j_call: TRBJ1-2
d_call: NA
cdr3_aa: CASSLSDNYGYTF
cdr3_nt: TGTGCCAGCAGTTTGAGCGATAACTATGGCTACACCTTC

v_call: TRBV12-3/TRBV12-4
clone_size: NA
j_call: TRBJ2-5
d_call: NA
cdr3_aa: CASSLGETQYF
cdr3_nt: TGTGCCAGCAGTTTAGGAGAGACCCAGTACTTC

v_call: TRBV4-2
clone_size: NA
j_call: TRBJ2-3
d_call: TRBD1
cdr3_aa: CASSQEHRTGVLDTQYF
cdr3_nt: TGTGCCAGCAGCCAAGAACACCGGACAGGGGTTTTGGATACGCAGTATTTT

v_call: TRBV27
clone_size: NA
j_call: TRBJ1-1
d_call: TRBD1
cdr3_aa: CASSRNTGVTEAFF
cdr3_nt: TGTGCCAGCAGTCGGAATACAGGGGTGACTGAAGCTTTCTTT

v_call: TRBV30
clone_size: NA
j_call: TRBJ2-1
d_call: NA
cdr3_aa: CAWSVGLRSSYNEQFF
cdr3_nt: TGTGCCTGGAGTGTGGGGTTAAGGAGCTCCTACAATGAGCAGTTCTTC

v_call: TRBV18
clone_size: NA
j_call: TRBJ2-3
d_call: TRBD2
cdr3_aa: CASSPSTSGAAGDTQYF
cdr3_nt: TGTGCCAGCTCACCGAGCACCAGCGGGGCCGCCGGAGATACGCAGTATTTT

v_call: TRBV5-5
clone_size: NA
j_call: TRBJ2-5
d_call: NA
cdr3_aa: CASWSGVPGETQYF
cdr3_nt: TGTGCCAGCTGGTCGGGGGTACCTGGAGAGACCCAGTACTTC

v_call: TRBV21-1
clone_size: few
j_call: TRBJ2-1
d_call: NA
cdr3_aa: CASSKRGWAGPKNEQFF
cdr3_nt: TGTGCCAGCAGCAAGAGGGGATGGGCGGGGCCTAAAAATGAGCAGTTCTTC

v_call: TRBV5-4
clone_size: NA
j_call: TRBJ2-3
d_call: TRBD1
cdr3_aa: CASSSGTGASTDTQYF
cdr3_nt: TGTGCCAGCAGCTCCGGGACAGGCGCAAGCACAGATACGCAGTATTTT

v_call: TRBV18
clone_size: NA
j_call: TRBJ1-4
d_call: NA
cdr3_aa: CASSGDATNEKLFF
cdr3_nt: TGTGCCAGCTCCGGTGACGCAACTAATGAAAAACTGTTTTTT

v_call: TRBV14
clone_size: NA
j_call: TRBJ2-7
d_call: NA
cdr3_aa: CASSRAGQYSYEQYF
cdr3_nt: TGTGCCAGCAGCCGGGCGGGACAGTATTCCTACGAGCAGTACTTC

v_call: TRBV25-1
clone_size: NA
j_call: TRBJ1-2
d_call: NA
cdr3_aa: CASTSSNNYGYTF
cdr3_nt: TGTGCCAGCACCTCCTCAAATAACTATGGCTACACCTTC

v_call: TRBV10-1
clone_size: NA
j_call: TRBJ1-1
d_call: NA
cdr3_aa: CASSAQGSTGYYEAFF
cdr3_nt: TGCGCCAGCAGTGCCCAGGGGTCGACAGGATATTATGAAGCTTTCTTT

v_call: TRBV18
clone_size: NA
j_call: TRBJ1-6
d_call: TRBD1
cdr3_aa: CASSPRDSANSPLHF
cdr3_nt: TGTGCCAGCTCCCCTCGGGACAGCGCAAATTCACCCCTCCACTTT

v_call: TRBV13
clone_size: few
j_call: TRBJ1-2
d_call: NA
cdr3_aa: CASNSPQPDGHYGYTF
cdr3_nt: TGTGCCAGCAACTCACCCCAGCCCGACGGCCACTATGGCTACACCTTC

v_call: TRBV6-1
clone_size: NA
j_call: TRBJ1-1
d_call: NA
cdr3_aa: CASSEDQSTEAFF
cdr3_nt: TGTGCCAGCAGTGAAGATCAGAGCACTGAAGCTTTCTTT

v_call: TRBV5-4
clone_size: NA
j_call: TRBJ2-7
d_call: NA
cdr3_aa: CASSIEGLGVGEQYF
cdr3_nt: TGTGCCAGCAGCATCGAGGGGCTAGGGGTTGGAGAGCAGTACTTC

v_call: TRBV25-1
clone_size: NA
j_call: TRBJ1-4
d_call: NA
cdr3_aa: CASSDAAGRIGELFF
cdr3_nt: TGTGCCAGCAGTGACGCGGCGGGGCGGATAGGAGAACTGTTTTTT